The 14 T cell receptor beta chains below were found in one sample sequenced in a study of PD-L1 blockade in urothelial cancer. Assay used: immunoSEQ multiplex PCR; TCRdb lists only in-frame clones, some missing. The profile covers fewer than 90,000 clones, with roughly 90% appearing a single time and about 0.87% taken by the ten largest. Documented time point: peripheral blood 6 weeks after treatment start. The input for sequencing was PBMCs, taken around atezolizumab (anti-PD-L1) treatment. Receptors were obtained from an elderly woman with urothelial cancer.

This clone was recorded once. The V and J genes are TRBV28 and TRBJ1-3, with TRBD1 matching over 7 bases. The CDR3 runs 16 residues. V dropped 6 bases and J dropped 0; count of bases not matched to a gene: 8. CDR1 is MDHEN and CDR2 is SYDVKM in the germline V gene. For the CDR3, the DNA is TGTGCCAGCAGGGGTTCAGGGGACAGCTCTGGAAACACCATATATTTT. This gives the protein CASRGSGDSSGNTIYF.

This sequence joins TRBV9 and TRBJ1-1; the match to TRBD1 covers 10 bases. V gave up 3 bases and J gave up 2 bases; unmatched junction bases: 4. The CDR3 runs 15 residues. CDR1 is SGDLS and CDR2 is YYNGEE in the germline V gene. The CDR3 protein is CASSGGTGVNTEAFF. CDR3 DNA sequence: TGTGCCAGCAGCGGGGGGACAGGGGTAAACACTGAAGCTTTCTTT.

V usage is TRBV27 and J usage is TRBJ1-2, with 10 nucleotides matching TRBD1. The J segment lost 7 bases and the V segment lost 5 bases, leaving 10 bases of the junction unmatched. Germline-derived CDR1 and CDR2 are MNHEY and SMNVEV (reference sequence). There are 15 residues in the CDR3. The chain's CDR3 is CASSLSGDRGRGYTF. The CDR3 DNA is TGTGCCAGCAGTCTCTCCGGGGACAGGGGCCGTGGCTACACCTTC.

A few counts support this clone. V gene TRBV27 combines with J gene TRBJ1-3; D is uncertain. Germline lookup yields CDR1 MNHEY and CDR2 SMNVEV (reference sequence). CDR3 length equals 12 residues. Trimming removed 8 bases from V and 2 bases from J, with 7 bases in between. The CDR3 bases are TGTGCCAGCGGCCCAACTGGAAACACCATATATTTT. The encoded protein is CASGPTGNTIYF.

There are a few counts of this clone. This chain uses TRBV7-7 with TRBJ1-4; a possible D gene is TRBD1 (6 bases). The CDR3 has 15 residues. Germline values: CDR1 SSHAT, CDR2 FNYEAQ (reference sequence). Trimming shortened V by 5 bases and J by 5 bases, and 15 bases separated the two germline ends. CDR3: CASSPQGPSNEKLFF. DNA of the CDR3: TGTGCCAGCAGCCCACAGGGTCCCTCCAATGAAAAACTGTTTTTT.

The chain combines TRBV7-9 with TRBJ1-5; 9 positions match TRBD1. After removal of 5 bases from V and 2 bases from J, the junction contained 1 base not matched to a gene. The CDR3 length is 14 residues. Germline CDR1 is SEHNR and CDR2 is FQNEAQ (reference sequence). As DNA, the CDR3 is TGTGCCAGCAGCCGGGACAGGGGCAATCAGCCCCAGCATTTT. It encodes CASSRDRGNQPQHF.

J is TRBJ1-2 and V is TRBV7-3; 8 bases map to TRBD1. The CDR3 is made up of 18 amino acids. Germline V gene lookup returns CDR1 SGHTA and CDR2 FQGTGA. J gave up 8 bases and V 1 base, and 18 bases lay outside the gene matches. The CDR3 coding sequence is TGTGCCAGCAGCTTAAAAGGGCCGGGACAGGCCTCCTTGGAAGGCTACACCTTC. This sequence encodes CASSLKGPGQASLEGYTF.

The chain couples TRBV6-6 to TRBJ2-4, with 9 bases fitting TRBD1. The ends lost 4 bases at V and 1 base at J; junction bases unmatched: 2. The CDR3 contains 15 residues. CDR1 is MNHNY and CDR2 is SVGAGI in the germline V gene (reference sequence). The DNA of the CDR3 is TGTGCCAGCAGTTTAGACAGGGGGGCCAAAAACATTCAGTACTTC. Amino acid sequence: CASSLDRGAKNIQYF.

J is TRBJ2-7 and V is TRBV11-3; TRBD2 agrees at 11 bases. The CDR3 runs to 15 residues. Looked up from germline, CDR1 is SGHNT and CDR2 is YENEEA. Trimming at V came to 5 bases and at J to 3 bases, leaving 6 bases not matched to a gene. The CDR3 DNA sequence: TGTGCCAGCAGCCGTAGCGGGGGGGGCTTCTACGAGCAGTACTTC. This encodes CASSRSGGGFYEQYF.

This chain links TRBV9 with TRBJ2-5; 9 bases agree with TRBD2. There are 15 residues in the CDR3. Germline CDR1 reads SGDLS; CDR2 reads YYNGEE. The V gene end was trimmed by 0 bases and the J gene end by 5 bases; junction bases not matched to a gene: 5. In DNA form, the CDR3 reads TGTGCCAGCAGCGTAGGCGGGAGGGCCGGGGAGACCCAGTACTTC. This encodes CASSVGGRAGETQYF. Using reference TRBV9 and TRBJ2-5 for the parts outside the CDR3, the full variable domain is DSGVTQTPKHLITATGQRVTLRCSPRSGDLSVYWYQQSLDQGLQFLIQYYNGEERAKGNILERFSAQQFPDLHSELNLSSLELGDSALYFCASSVGGRAGETQYFGPGTRLLVL.

This rearrangement joins TRBV18 to TRBJ2-1; 15 bases fit TRBD2. The CDR3 length is 18 residues. The germline gives CDR1 KGHSH, CDR2 LQKENI. V lost 4 bases and J lost 0; bases outside the gene matches: 4. CDR3 protein: CASSHGTSGRSSYNEQFF. The CDR3 DNA sequence: TGTGCCAGCTCACACGGGACTAGCGGGAGGAGCTCCTACAATGAGCAGTTCTTC.

The chain links TRBV7-3 to TRBJ2-2, with 8 nucleotides matching TRBD1. CDR1 SGHTA and CDR2 FQGTGA come from the germline V gene. This CDR3 is 14 amino acids long. J was trimmed by 7 bases and V by 5 bases; bases with no gene match: 6. CDR3 residues: CASSQDRAGGELFF. DNA of the CDR3: TGTGCCAGCAGCCAGGACAGGGCTGGCGGGGAGCTGTTTTTT.

V usage is TRBV4-1 and J usage is TRBJ2-5; D possibly corresponds to TRBD2 (6 bases). The CDR3 has 15 amino acids. Trimming removed 0 bases from V and 7 bases from J, with 15 bases in between. Germline V gene data show CDR1 as MGHRA and CDR2 as YSYEKL. The CDR3 spells CASSQDGPGAGTQYF. The CDR3 region has the DNA TGCGCCAGCAGCCAAGATGGACCGGGAGCCGGGACCCAGTACTTC.

The chain carries TRBV27 and TRBJ1-1, with D hard to call. The V end lost 0 bases, the J end lost 5 bases, and 22 bases lay between the germline ends. Germline CDR1 is MNHEY and CDR2 is SMNVEV (reference sequence). CDR3 length equals 18 residues. CDR3 nucleotides: TGTGCCAGCAGTTTATCGTTTCGGACCCCTATTCGGGAAACTGAAGCTTTCTTT. It encodes CASSLSFRTPIRETEAFF.